This T cell receptor beta chain came from a study of T cell responses to AZD1222 COVID-19 vaccine. Study-wide points: Repertoire collection took place solely once the T cell response had peaked. The breadth and depth of Spike-specific TCRs increased once two AZD1222 doses had been given.

Trimming left V 4 bases short and J 3 bases short, with 12 bases between. The germline V gene has CDR1 MDHEN and CDR2 SYDVKM. This CDR3 region has 14 residues. The table came from immunoSEQ multiplex PCR; TCRdb's copy has only in-frame clones and leaves some out. The repertoire holds some 31,000 clones, with approximately 80% as singletons. This clone was seen a single time. The antigen remains undetermined. The source of this sequence is an adult who received the AZD1222 COVID-19 vaccine. The specimen comprised peripheral blood, sampled 28 days after the second AZD1222 dose. The chain is built from TRBV28 and TRBJ1-1, with D perhaps TRBD1 (6 bases). The CDR3 protein is CASSSQYRDTEAFF. The CDR3 DNA sequence: TGTGCCAGCAGTTCCCAATACAGGGACACTGAAGCTTTCTTT.